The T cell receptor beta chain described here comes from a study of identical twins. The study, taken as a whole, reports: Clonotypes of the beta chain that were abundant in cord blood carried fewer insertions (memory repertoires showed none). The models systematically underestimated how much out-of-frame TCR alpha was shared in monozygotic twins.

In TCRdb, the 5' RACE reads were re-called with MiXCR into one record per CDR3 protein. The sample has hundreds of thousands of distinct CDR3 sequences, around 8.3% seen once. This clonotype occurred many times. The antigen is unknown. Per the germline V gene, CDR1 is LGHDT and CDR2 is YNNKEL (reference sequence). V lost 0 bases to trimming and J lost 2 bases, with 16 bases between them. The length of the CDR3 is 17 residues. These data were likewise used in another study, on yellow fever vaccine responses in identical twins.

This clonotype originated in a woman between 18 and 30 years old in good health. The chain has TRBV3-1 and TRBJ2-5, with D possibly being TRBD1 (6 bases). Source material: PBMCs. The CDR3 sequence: CASSQDFTRGRQETQYF. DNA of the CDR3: TGTGCCAGCAGCCAAGATTTCACCAGGGGACGGCAAGAGACCCAGTACTTC.